This paragraph reports one T cell receptor (beta chain). The method was immunoSEQ multiplex PCR; TCRdb's version includes in-frame clones alone and lacks a portion of them. The top ten clones hold 0.85% to 1.1% of a sample with some 160,000 clones, approximately 90% of them seen once. Germline CDR1 is MNHEY and CDR2 is SVGAGI. The CDR3 sequence is 14 residues long. The V gene lost 5 bases and the J gene lost 4 bases, with 14 bases spanning the gap. The data derive from a study of T cell responses to AZD1222 COVID-19 vaccine. The clonotype was recovered from an adult who received the AZD1222 COVID-19 vaccine. The rearrangement joins TRBV6-5 to TRBJ1-2, with D perhaps matching TRBD1 (5 bases). The sample was peripheral blood, taken 28 days after the second AZD1222 dose. The CDR3 reads CASSRGTRGYGYTF. As DNA, the CDR3 is TGTGCCAGCAGTAGGGGAACTCGGGGCTATGGCTACACCTTC.